These 10 T cell receptor beta chains share one sample of origin, sequenced in a study of cytomegalovirus exposure and HLA in healthy donors. In the PCR, 60 Vbeta and 13 Jbeta primers were used. Libraries were prepared by immunoSEQ multiplex PCR; TCRdb keeps only in-frame clonotypes and omits some of them. Among about 130,000 clones, approximately 80% were seen once, and the ten largest hold more than 4%. The sample was PBMCs. These receptors were taken from a male donor in good health and CMV-seropositive.

The chain is built from TRBV19 and TRBJ1-2, with 8 nucleotides matching TRBD1. The germline V gene has CDR1 LNHDA and CDR2 SQIVND (reference sequence). Germline trimming cut 4 bases from V and 2 bases from J; bases unmatched to any gene: 6. The CDR3 covers 15 residues. The CDR3 sequence is CASSTDREGNYGYTF. CDR3 DNA sequence: TGTGCCAGTAGTACGGACAGGGAAGGAAACTATGGCTACACCTTC.

The chain combines TRBV15 with TRBJ2-5; 8 bases are shared with TRBD1. The CDR3 totals 16 residues. Germline V gene lookup returns CDR1 LNHNV and CDR2 YYDKDF (reference sequence). V lost 1 base to trimming and J lost 4 bases; unmatched junction nucleotides: 8. The CDR3 is CATSRGGQGILETQYF. As DNA, the CDR3 is TGTGCCACCAGCAGAGGAGGACAGGGTATTTTAGAGACCCAGTACTTC.

This clone was detected only once. The sample carries other DNA sequences with the same CDR3. The chain uses TRBV2 and TRBJ2-7, with D possibly being TRBD1 (5 bases). CDR1 is SNHLY and CDR2 is FYNNEI in the germline V gene. V shed 6 bases and J shed 3 bases, with 9 bases lying between them. The CDR3 loop spans 12 amino acids. The CDR3 region is CASRLQGYEQYF. CDR3 sequence (DNA): TGTGCCAGCAGATTGCAGGGCTACGAGCAGTACTTC.

Of note for this clone: An end of the junction does not agree with germline; a read error may underlie this. J is TRBJ2-6 and V is TRBV15; possibly TRBD2 for D (6 bases). CDR3 length equals 16 residues. From germline, CDR1 is LNHNV and CDR2 YYDKDF (reference sequence). CDR3 region: CATSRGTDPGANGLTF. The CDR3 coding sequence is TGTGCCACCAGCAGGGGGACTGACCCTGGGGCCAACGGCCTGACTTTC.

The rearrangement joins TRBV4-2 to TRBJ2-2; 10 bases are a match to TRBD2. CDR3 size: 20 residues. V lost 0 bases to trimming and J lost 3 bases; unmatched junction nucleotides: 13. Germline CDR1 LGHNA, CDR2 YNFKEQ. The CDR3 is CASSQERGRLAGVDTGELFF. The CDR3 region has the DNA TGTGCCAGCAGCCAAGAAAGGGGGCGGCTAGCGGGAGTGGACACCGGGGAGCTGTTTTTT.

This clone was detected only a few times. The chain joins TRBV27 to TRBJ2-1, with D maybe TRBD2 (6 bases). Germline CDR1 reads MNHEY; CDR2 reads SMNVEV (reference sequence). The CDR3 extends over 15 amino acids. V dropped 3 bases and J dropped 2 bases, with 11 bases sitting between them. CDR3 amino acids: CASSFPGTPYNEQFF. DNA for the CDR3: TGTGCCAGCAGTTTTCCCGGGACTCCCTACAATGAGCAGTTCTTC.

The table lists this clone with a count of one. J is TRBJ2-5 and V is TRBV7-9; D is perhaps TRBD2 (6 bases). V lost 0 bases and J 5 bases, leaving 19 bases between the germline ends. The CDR3 has 17 residues. The germline CDR1 and CDR2 sequences are SEHNR and FQNEAQ (reference sequence). The CDR3 region has the DNA TGTGCCAGCAGCTTAGCCGTAGCGGCCCCAGGGAGGGAGACCCAGTACTTC. The encoded protein is CASSLAVAAPGRETQYF. The full variable domain, in which reference TRBV7-9 and TRBJ2-5 provide the parts outside the CDR3, is DTGVSQNPRHKITKRGQNVTFRCDPISEHNRLYWYRQTLGQGPEFLTYFQNEAQLEKSRLLSDRFSAERPKGSFSTLEIQRTEQGDSAMYLCASSLAVAAPGRETQYFGPGTRLLVL.

This clone was seen only a few times. The V gene is TRBV18, the J gene TRBJ1-2; D is possibly TRBD1 (5 bases). This CDR3 is 14 amino acids long. Trimming left V 2 bases short and J 4 bases short, with 11 bases between. CDR1 KGHSH and CDR2 LQKENI come from the germline V gene. The CDR3 sequence: CASSPDSPGYGYTF. In nucleotides, the CDR3 is TGTGCCAGCTCACCAGACAGTCCTGGCTATGGCTACACCTTC. The whole variable domain, remainder taken from reference TRBV18 and TRBJ1-2, is NAGVMQNPRHLVRRRGQEARLRCSPMKGHSHVYWYRQLPEEGLKFMVYLQKENIIDESGMPKERFSAEFPKEGPSILRIQQVVRGDSAAYFCASSPDSPGYGYTFGSGTRLTVV.

This clone was observed a single time. The chain couples TRBV28 to TRBJ2-3; the match to TRBD1 covers 7 bases. Germline trimming cut 7 bases from V and 8 bases from J; bases unmatched to any gene: 18. Germline V lookup: CDR1 MDHEN, CDR2 SYDVKM. The CDR3 has 16 amino acids. CDR3 nucleotide sequence: TGTGCCAGCACCCCCCGAGGTAGGGGGCGTTTTGGTACGCAGTATTTT. It specifies CASTPRGRGRFGTQYF. Complete variable domain (other parts from reference TRBV28 and TRBJ2-3): DVKVTQSSRYLVKRTGEKVFLECVQDMDHENMFWYRQDPGLGLRLIYFSYDVKMKEKGDIPEGYSVSREKKERFSLILESASTNQTSMYLCASTPRGRGRFGTQYFGPGTRLTVL.

This chain uses TRBV6-7 with TRBJ1-5; TRBD1 aligns across 8 bases. TRBV6-7 is filed as an ORF, its function uncertain. The CDR3 has 18 residues. The trim removed 5 bases at V and 2 bases at J, leaving 14 bases unmatched. The CDR3 loop is CASSRKTIGQGGNQPQHF. The CDR3 DNA reads TGTGCCAGCAGTCGCAAAACCATTGGACAGGGAGGCAATCAGCCCCAGCATTTT.